Below are 27 T cell receptor beta chains sequenced from a single sample in a study of T cell responses to AZD1222 COVID-19 vaccine (dated by TCRdb to the early 2020s). The protocol used for the library was the immunoSEQ multiplex PCR assay. TCRdb obtained this table from immuneACCESS and retained in-frame rearrangements with V and J assigned. These tables miss some clones; where compared with another copy, unresolved V genes account for less than half of the shortfall, and the remainder is unexplained. The sample records approximately 140,000 clones, about 90% of which are singletons. The leading ten clones occupy roughly 7.5% of the sample. This specimen's time point label, interpreted: about 28 days (+/-7) after the second vaccine dose. Explained via the paper, the treatment or condition label denotes: meningococcal conjugate vaccine given as trial control. The sample consisted of peripheral blood, taken 28 days after the second dose of the MenACWY control vaccine. These receptors were collected from an adult who received the MenACWY meningococcal vaccine as a control.

V gene TRBV6-5 combines with J gene TRBJ1-2; unclear D gene. The germline gives CDR1 MNHEY, CDR2 SVGAGI. Between the trimmed V and J ends, which lost 7 bases and 5 bases, there was a span of 11 bases. The CDR3 is made up of 12 amino acids. CDR3 in DNA: TGTGCCAGCAACGGGGATGGATATGGCTACACCTTC. This encodes CASNGDGYGYTF.

V gene TRBV11-1 combines with J gene TRBJ2-7; D gene ambiguous. From germline, CDR1 is SGHAT and CDR2 FQDESV (reference sequence). CDR3 size: 16 residues. Trimming took 1 base from V and 3 from J, leaving 16 bases between them. CDR3 nucleotide sequence: TGTGCCAGCAGCTTAGGAGGACCCCGAAACCACTACGAGCAGTACTTC. It codes for CASSLGGPRNHYEQYF.

With regard to this clone: Relative to the germline gene, one junction end is altered; a read error may explain this. The chain has TRBV7-2 and TRBJ2-5, with D perhaps matching TRBD1 (6 bases). This CDR3 spans 15 amino acids. Looked up from germline, CDR1 is SGHTA and CDR2 is FQGNSA. The CDR3 nucleotides read TGTGCCAGCACCTTAAGCCGGGACAAACAAGAGACCCAGTACTTC. The encoded protein is CASTLSRDKQETQYF. The complete variable domain, with remaining parts taken from reference TRBV7-2 and TRBJ2-5, reads GAGVSQSPSNKVTEKGKDVELRCDPISGHTALYWYRQSLGQGLEFLIYFQGNSAPDKSGLPSDRFSAERTGGSVSTLTIQRTQQEDSAVYLCASTLSRDKQETQYFGPGTRLLVL.

The CDR3 is CASSLVSSEQPQHF. The DNA of the CDR3 is TGTGCCAGCAGCTTAGTATCCTCCGAACAGCCCCAGCATTTT. The chain links TRBV7-2 to TRBJ1-5; D ambiguous. There are 14 residues in the CDR3. Germline lookup yields CDR1 SGHTA and CDR2 FQGNSA. V was trimmed by 1 base and J by 7 bases, leaving 11 bases between them.

This clone showed up many times. The J gene is TRBJ1-2, the V gene TRBV27; 8 nucleotides align to TRBD1. CDR3 length equals 15 residues. CDR1 is MNHEY, CDR2 SMNVEV, per germline (reference sequence). V shed 3 bases, J shed 6 bases, and the junction held 9 bases outside the gene matches. The CDR3 protein is CASSFGRGRWNGYTF. The CDR3 DNA reads TGTGCCAGCAGTTTTGGCAGGGGGCGTTGGAATGGCTACACCTTC.

V gene TRBV7-9 combines with J gene TRBJ1-1; D gene uncertain. V was clipped by 5 bases and J by 5 bases, with 12 bases between them. The CDR3 loop spans 13 amino acids. Germline V gene data show CDR1 as SEHNR and CDR2 as FQNEAQ (reference sequence). The CDR3 loop reads CASSPREGTEAFF. DNA of the CDR3: TGTGCCAGCAGCCCGAGGGAGGGAACTGAAGCTTTCTTT.

The chain uses TRBV7-9 and TRBJ2-1; D is unresolved. The germline CDR1 and CDR2 sequences are SEHNR and FQNEAQ (reference sequence). CDR3 length equals 15 residues. V was shortened by 2 bases and J by 6 bases, with 14 bases between the two germline ends. The CDR3 DNA reads TGTGCCAGCAGCTTAAGTGTCGTGTCCGGCAATGAGCAGTTCTTC. It is translated as CASSLSVVSGNEQFF.

CDR3 region: CASSLENRENTEAFF. CDR3 DNA sequence: TGTGCCAGCAGCTTGGAGAACAGGGAGAACACTGAAGCTTTCTTT. The rearrangement links TRBV5-4 to TRBJ1-1, with D possibly matching TRBD1 (6 bases). There are 15 residues in the CDR3. V lost 0 bases, J lost 1 base, and 10 bases lay in between. Germline CDR1 SGHNT, CDR2 YYREEE (reference sequence).

This rearrangement joins TRBV29-1 to TRBJ2-1; weak D call: TRBD1 (5 bases). With 5 bases removed from V and 2 bases from J, the gap between germline ends came to 19 bases. This CDR3 has 16 residues. The germline CDR1 and CDR2 sequences are SQVTM and ANQGSEA. The DNA for the CDR3 is TGCAGCGTTCATACGACGACAGAGGATACCTACAATGAGCAGTTCTTC. It encodes CSVHTTTEDTYNEQFF.

The chain employs TRBV18 and TRBJ2-1; 10 bases match TRBD2. The CDR3 has 18 amino acids. Germline V lookup: CDR1 KGHSH, CDR2 LQKENI. The V and J ends lost 1 base and 2 bases, in that order; junction bases with no gene match: 8. CDR3 DNA sequence: TGTGCCAGCTCACCACTGGCTAGCGGGAGCGGCACCTACAATGAGCAGTTCTTC. Its translation is CASSPLASGSGTYNEQFF. The full variable domain, completed using reference TRBV18 and TRBJ2-1, is NAGVMQNPRHLVRRRGQEARLRCSPMKGHSHVYWYRQLPEEGLKFMVYLQKENIIDESGMPKERFSAEFPKEGPSILRIQQVVRGDSAAYFCASSPLASGSGTYNEQFFGPGTRLTVL.

This rearrangement joins TRBV29-1 to TRBJ1-2; D gene uncertain. This CDR3 region has 12 residues. The V end was cut by 4 bases, the J end by 6 bases, with 12 bases between. Germline V CDR1 and CDR2: SQVTM, ANQGSEA. The DNA of the CDR3 is TGCAGCGTTGGAGAGCCTCCTAATGGCTACACCTTC. Translation gives CSVGEPPNGYTF.

The chain couples TRBV18 to TRBJ2-7; D is ambiguous. V lost 0 bases and J 1 base, leaving 7 bases between the germline ends. The CDR3 runs to 14 residues. Per germline, CDR1 KGHSH and CDR2 LQKENI. The CDR3 reads CASSPPSESYEQYF. Here the CDR3 DNA reads TGTGCCAGCTCACCACCCTCAGAATCCTACGAGCAGTACTTC.

The genes are TRBV4-1 and TRBJ2-7; D ambiguous. The germline V gene has CDR1 MGHRA and CDR2 YSYEKL. The CDR3 consists of 16 residues. V shed 0 bases and J shed 2 bases, with 14 bases lying between them. The CDR3: CASSQELDSLTYEQYF. The CDR3 DNA follows: TGCGCCAGCAGCCAAGAACTGGATAGCTTAACCTACGAGCAGTACTTC.

This chain links TRBV11-2 with TRBJ1-2, with TRBD1 matching over 8 bases. Losses at the gene ends were 5 bases for V and 7 bases for J; bases not matched to a gene: 12. Germline CDR1 reads SGHAT; CDR2 reads FQNNGV. This CDR3 comprises 15 residues. CDR3 loop: CASSPVTGVEGGYTF. Here the CDR3 DNA reads TGTGCCAGCAGCCCCGTGACAGGGGTTGAGGGTGGCTACACCTTC.

The V and J genes are TRBV19 and TRBJ1-1; a possible D gene is TRBD1 (6 bases). The CDR3 extends over 15 amino acids. The V and J ends lost 8 bases and 4 bases respectively, with 20 bases between them. Germline V gene lookup returns CDR1 LNHDA and CDR2 SQIVND (reference sequence). The CDR3 here is CASATHYGGATEAFF. CDR3 DNA: TGTGCCAGTGCAACCCACTACGGGGGGGCCACTGAAGCTTTCTTT. Using reference TRBV19 and TRBJ1-1 for the parts outside the CDR3, the full variable domain is DGGITQSPKYLFRKEGQNVTLSCEQNLNHDAMYWYRQDPGQGLRLIYYSQIVNDFQKGDIAEGYSVSREKKESFPLTVTSAQKNPTAFYLCASATHYGGATEAFFGQGTRLTVV.

The chain uses TRBV28 and TRBJ1-2; tentatively, D is TRBD1 (5 bases). The CDR3 extends over 12 amino acids. V lost 3 bases and J lost 5, with 7 bases in between. Germline-derived CDR1 and CDR2 are MDHEN and SYDVKM. The CDR3 DNA sequence: TGTGCCAGCAGTTTGTCAGGGTATGGCTACACCTTC. Encoded protein: CASSLSGYGYTF.

The chain employs TRBV2 and TRBJ2-5; TRBD2 matches 12 bases. Germline V gene data show CDR1 as SNHLY and CDR2 as FYNNEI. This CDR3 spans 15 amino acids. J was trimmed by 4 bases and V by 6 bases; bases with no gene match: 6. CDR3 in DNA: TGTGCCAGCAGCGCCTCTAGCGGGGGGGTAGAGACCCAGTACTTC. Translation gives CASSASSGGVETQYF.

This clone has a single count. This chain joins TRBV9 and TRBJ2-3, with 9 bases fitting TRBD2. V lost 1 base to trimming and J lost 5 bases; unmatched junction nucleotides: 5. The CDR3 spans 15 residues. Germline lookup yields CDR1 SGDLS and CDR2 YYNGEE. CDR3 nucleotide sequence: TGTGCCAGCAGCGTACAAGCGGGAGGATTAGATACGCAGTATTTT. Translation gives CASSVQAGGLDTQYF.

The chain couples TRBV5-4 to TRBJ2-3; 16 positions agree with TRBD2. With V trimmed by 4 bases and J by 4 bases, 6 bases remained unmatched. The CDR3 sequence is 17 residues long. Germline V gene data show CDR1 as SGHNT and CDR2 as YYREEE (reference sequence). The CDR3 region is CASSKLGTSGGADTQYF. The CDR3 DNA follows: TGTGCCAGCAGCAAGCTGGGGACTAGCGGGGGGGCAGATACGCAGTATTTT.

The V and J genes are TRBV5-8 and TRBJ2-7; 7 bases line up with TRBD2. The CDR3 runs 15 residues. The trim removed 4 bases at V and 0 bases at J, leaving 7 bases unmatched. Germline CDR1 SGHTS, CDR2 YDEGEE. The CDR3 sequence: CASSLGRLSSYEQYF. CDR3 sequence (DNA): TGTGCCAGCAGCCTCGGGAGGCTCTCCTCCTACGAGCAGTACTTC.

This chain links TRBV18 with TRBJ1-1, with D perhaps TRBD1 (6 bases). CDR1 is KGHSH and CDR2 is LQKENI in the germline V gene. The CDR3 length is 13 residues. V was clipped by 4 bases and J by 4 bases, with 10 bases between them. CDR3 in amino acids: CASSRGASTEAFF. The CDR3 nucleotides read TGTGCCAGCTCACGGGGGGCCAGCACTGAAGCTTTCTTT.

The rearrangement joins TRBV9 to TRBJ2-3; 7 bases are shared with TRBD2. This CDR3 is built from 16 residues. From germline, CDR1 is SGDLS and CDR2 YYNGEE. After removal of 3 bases from V and 5 bases from J, the junction contained 12 bases not matched to a gene. The CDR3, as DNA: TGTGCCAGCAGCGCCAGTGGCGGGGGAGCACAAGATACGCAGTATTTT. It specifies CASSASGGGAQDTQYF.

The V gene is TRBV10-2, the J gene TRBJ2-2, with 8 bases lining up with TRBD2. The CDR3 totals 15 residues. Germline assignment: CDR1 WSHSY and CDR2 SAAADI. V shed 7 bases, J shed 6 bases, and the junction held 10 bases outside the gene matches. CDR3 sequence reads: CASNSPAGESGELFF. CDR3 in DNA: TGCGCCAGCAACTCTCCAGCGGGAGAGTCCGGGGAGCTGTTTTTT.

The chain has TRBV6-5 and TRBJ2-5; the match to TRBD1 covers 7 bases. This CDR3 is 12 amino acids long. The germline gives CDR1 MNHEY, CDR2 SVGAGI. V lost 6 bases and J lost 4; bases outside the gene matches: 2. The CDR3 here is CASRAGGETQYF. In DNA, the CDR3 is TGTGCCAGCAGAGCAGGGGGAGAGACCCAGTACTTC.

J is TRBJ1-2 and V is TRBV24-1, with D possibly being TRBD1 (6 bases). The V end lost 6 bases, the J end lost 7 bases, and 14 bases lay between the germline ends. The length of the CDR3 is 13 residues. Germline loops: CDR1 KGHDR, CDR2 SFDVKD. The CDR3 DNA follows: TGTGCCACCAGTTTGTCTGGGGGCTCTGGCTACACCTTC. This translates into CATSLSGGSGYTF.

This clone was counted once. The chain links TRBV24-1 to TRBJ2-2; a possible D gene is TRBD1 (5 bases). Trimming stripped 7 bases from V and 2 bases from J, with 13 bases between. This CDR3 region has 15 residues. Germline CDR1 is KGHDR and CDR2 is SFDVKD. In DNA form, the CDR3 reads TGTGCCACCAGGACCTCGGACACTAACACCGGGGAGCTGTTTTTT. Translation: CATRTSDTNTGELFF.

This chain connects TRBV7-9 to TRBJ1-6; D is unresolved. V was trimmed by 5 bases and J by 6 bases, leaving 14 bases between them. Germline V CDR1 and CDR2: SEHNR, FQNEAQ (reference sequence). This CDR3 spans 15 amino acids. The CDR3 sequence is CASSLTSGSNSPLHF. DNA of the CDR3: TGTGCCAGCAGCCTAACCTCCGGGAGTAATTCACCCCTCCACTTT. The entire variable domain, with the rest obtained from reference TRBV7-9 and TRBJ1-6, is as follows: DTGVSQNPRHKITKRGQNVTFRCDPISEHNRLYWYRQTLGQGPEFLTYFQNEAQLEKSRLLSDRFSAERPKGSFSTLEIQRTEQGDSAMYLCASSLTSGSNSPLHFGNGTRLTVT.